This entry lists 32 T cell receptor beta chains sequenced from one sample in a study of identifying expanded T cells in peripheral blood (dated by TCRdb to 2018 to 2020). Library method: the immunoSEQ multiplex PCR assay. The source is immuneACCESS, and TCRdb retained only in-frame sequences with V and J called. Part of the clones is not carried over; for the studies checked, unresolved V genes explain less than half of this, and the remainder is unexplained. In all, the sample holds under 150,000 clones, and approximately 86% of those were seen once. Clones ranked in the top ten supply 8.4% of the sample. The sample taken for sequencing was blood. These receptors came from a person aged 18-69 years in good health.

This chain's CDR3 is CASSFSGRVYNEQFF. Written as DNA, the CDR3 is TGCGCCAGCAGCTTTAGCGGGAGAGTATACAATGAGCAGTTCTTC. The genes are TRBV5-1 and TRBJ2-1; 9 positions match TRBD2. V trimming: 2 bases; J trimming: 4 bases; junction bases outside the gene matches: 4. CDR3 length: 15 residues. Germline-derived CDR1 and CDR2 are SGHRS and YFSETQ.

This rearrangement joins TRBV23-1 to TRBJ2-7, with unresolved D. TRBV23-1 is designated an ORF whose function remains uncertain. This CDR3 has 12 residues. V dropped 0 bases and J dropped 2 bases, with 2 bases sitting between them. This chain's CDR3 is CASSQSPYEQYF. The CDR3 coding sequence is TGCGCCAGCAGTCAATCGCCCTACGAGCAGTACTTC.

The CDR3 is CAQQRRGGAAGNTIYF. Here the CDR3 DNA reads TGTGCTCAGCAGCGTAGGGGAGGGGCTGCTGGAAACACCATATATTTT. The chain employs TRBV9 and TRBJ1-3; possible D gene TRBD1, 5 bases. The germline V gene has CDR1 SGDLS and CDR2 YYNGEE. The CDR3 runs 16 residues. Drawing the rest from reference TRBV9 and TRBJ1-3, the complete variable domain is DSGVTQTPKHLITATGQRVTLRCSPRSGDLSVYWYQQSLDQGLQFLIQYYNGEERAKGNILERFSAQQFPDLHSELNLSSLELGDSALYFCAQQRRGGAAGNTIYFGEGSWLTVV.

V usage is TRBV28 and J usage is TRBJ2-7; 7 nucleotides line up with TRBD1. V shed 6 bases and J 5 bases; nucleotides not matched to a gene: 4. The CDR3 totals 12 residues. Germline CDR1 reads MDHEN; CDR2 reads SYDVKM. The CDR3 reads CASRQGRNEQYF. The CDR3 DNA follows: TGTGCCAGCAGACAGGGGCGGAACGAGCAGTACTTC.

Here the CDR3 DNA reads TGTGCCAGCAGCAGGACAGGGGGCATCGACGAGCAGTACTTC. Encoded protein: CASSRTGGIDEQYF. This sequence joins TRBV6-1 and TRBJ2-7; the match to TRBD1 covers 11 bases. Losses at the gene ends were 6 bases for V and 5 bases for J; bases not matched to a gene: 6. Germline V gene lookup returns CDR1 MNHNS and CDR2 SASEGT. This CDR3 spans 14 amino acids.

The CDR3 region is CASSSVAGTSYEQYF. CDR3 DNA: TGTGCCAGCAGCTCCGTAGCGGGGACCTCCTACGAGCAGTACTTC. This chain connects TRBV7-2 to TRBJ2-7; 8 nucleotides match TRBD2. The CDR3 has 15 residues. CDR1 and CDR2 from the germline V gene are SGHTA and FQGNSA. The ends lost 4 bases at V and 0 bases at J; junction bases unmatched: 5.

Here the CDR3 reads CASAPAQRDWNEQFF. Written as DNA, the CDR3 is TGTGCCAGTGCTCCCGCGCAGCGGGATTGGAATGAGCAGTTCTTC. The chain joins TRBV19 to TRBJ2-1; TRBD2 matches at 7 bases. The CDR3 contains 15 residues. The germline gives CDR1 LNHDA, CDR2 SQIVND (reference sequence). The V gene end was trimmed by 8 bases and the J gene end by 7 bases; junction bases not matched to a gene: 14.

This clone occurred once. The gene calls are TRBV4-1 and TRBJ1-5, with 8 bases identical to TRBD1. The germline V gene has CDR1 MGHRA and CDR2 YSYEKL. The V segment lost 0 bases and the J segment 5 bases; nucleotides outside the gene matches: 9. CDR3 size: 17 residues. The CDR3 coding sequence is TGCGCCAGCAGCCAAGATAAGAGAACAGGGGGGGATCAGCCCCAGCATTTT. Its translation is CASSQDKRTGGDQPQHF.

The genes are TRBV7-9 and TRBJ2-7, with a possible D match to TRBD1 (7 bases). CDR1 and CDR2 from the germline V gene are SEHNR and FQNEAQ (reference sequence). The CDR3 is 16 amino acids. Trimming cost V 2 bases and J 2 bases, with 16 bases left between them. CDR3 DNA sequence: TGTGCCAGCAGCTTATCGCGGGACAGACCGCCCTACGAGCAGTACTTC. Its translation is CASSLSRDRPPYEQYF.

This clone was picked up one time. The chain employs TRBV5-1 and TRBJ1-2, with D perhaps TRBD1 (6 bases). Per germline, CDR1 SGHRS and CDR2 YFSETQ. V was pared by 0 bases and J by 3 bases, with 12 bases between. CDR3 size: 15 residues. CDR3 region: CASSLDPGQHYGYTF. CDR3 nucleotides: TGCGCCAGCAGCTTGGATCCGGGACAACACTATGGCTACACCTTC.

CDR3 region: CSVGTVKAEAFF. The CDR3 DNA follows: TGCAGCGTCGGGACAGTTAAGGCTGAAGCTTTCTTT. J is TRBJ1-1 and V is TRBV29-1, with 7 positions matching TRBD1. The CDR3 sequence is 12 residues long. The germline V gene encodes CDR1 SQVTM and CDR2 ANQGSEA. V was pared by 6 bases and J by 6 bases, with 7 bases of the junction left unmatched.

The V call is TRBV7-3, the J call TRBJ2-7, with 14 positions matching TRBD2. The CDR3 length is 15 residues. Germline V gene data show CDR1 as SGHTA and CDR2 as FQGTGA. Trimming removed 4 bases from V and 5 bases from J; junction bases left unmatched: 4. In DNA, the CDR3 is TGTGCCAGCAGCTCGGGACTAGCGGGGGTTGACGAGCAGTACTTC. Translating it yields CASSSGLAGVDEQYF.

The V and J genes are TRBV5-6 and TRBJ1-4; D possibly corresponds to TRBD1 (5 bases). The CDR3 is 16 amino acids. Deletions cut 1 base from V and 6 bases from J, with 16 bases between. Germline V CDR1 and CDR2: SGHDT, YYEEEE. The DNA of the CDR3 is TGTGCCAGCAGCTTGTGGGGCAGTGGGGCTGATGAAAAACTGTTTTTT. It specifies CASSLWGSGADEKLFF.

The rearrangement joins TRBV2 to TRBJ2-1; D is possibly TRBD2 (6 bases). Germline V CDR1 and CDR2: SNHLY, FYNNEI. The CDR3 consists of 12 residues. Trimming cost V 4 bases and J 7 bases, with 8 bases left between them. For the CDR3, the DNA is TGTGCCAGCAGTGCTAGCGCAAATGAGCAGTTCTTC. It translates to CASSASANEQFF.

The gene calls are TRBV27 and TRBJ2-3, with 10 bases lining up with TRBD1. Germline V gene sequence: CDR1 MNHEY, CDR2 SMNVEV (reference sequence). With V trimmed by 5 bases and J by 4 bases, 3 bases remained unmatched. The CDR3 is made up of 14 amino acids. CDR3 loop: CASSKGQGADTQYF. The CDR3, as DNA: TGTGCCAGCAGTAAAGGACAGGGGGCAGATACGCAGTATTTT.

The chain carries TRBV6-5 and TRBJ1-2, with 7 bases fitting TRBD1. The CDR3 length is 15 residues. CDR1 and CDR2 (germline): MNHEY, SVGAGI. V lost 5 bases, J lost 5 bases, and 11 bases stayed unmatched. The CDR3 region is CASSTTGQVRYGYTF. CDR3 bases: TGTGCCAGCAGTACCACCGGACAGGTTAGGTATGGCTACACCTTC.

The J gene is TRBJ2-1, the V gene TRBV28; D is perhaps TRBD2 (5 bases). Germline V gene data show CDR1 as MDHEN and CDR2 as SYDVKM. V lost 2 bases to trimming and J lost 7 bases, with 9 bases between them. There are 13 residues in the CDR3. The CDR3, as DNA: TGTGCCAGCAGTTTACCGGGAACAAATGAGCAGTTCTTC. It is translated as CASSLPGTNEQFF.

This clone was counted a single time. The chain uses TRBV9 and TRBJ1-2; D is perhaps TRBD1 (5 bases). Between the trimmed V and J ends, which lost 3 bases and 6 bases, there was a span of 12 bases. The CDR3 totals 13 residues. The germline V gene encodes CDR1 SGDLS and CDR2 YYNGEE. The CDR3 DNA reads TGTGCCAGCAGCGGCCGGGACCCAGATGGCTACACCTTC. Amino acid sequence: CASSGRDPDGYTF. Supplemented by reference TRBV9 and TRBJ1-2, the full variable domain reads DSGVTQTPKHLITATGQRVTLRCSPRSGDLSVYWYQQSLDQGLQFLIQYYNGEERAKGNILERFSAQQFPDLHSELNLSSLELGDSALYFCASSGRDPDGYTFGSGTRLTVV.

The rearrangement uses TRBV9 and TRBJ2-2; 7 bases agree with TRBD2. The V and J ends lost 3 bases and 5 bases, in that order; junction bases with no gene match: 10. The CDR3 spans 16 residues. Germline CDR1 reads SGDLS; CDR2 reads YYNGEE. The CDR3 sequence: CASSASGAEVTGELFF. The CDR3 DNA reads as TGTGCCAGCAGCGCGAGCGGGGCTGAGGTTACCGGGGAGCTGTTTTTT.

V usage is TRBV18 and J usage is TRBJ2-3, with a weak D call TRBD1 (6 bases). V shed 4 bases and J shed 4 bases, with 18 bases lying between them. The germline CDR1 and CDR2 sequences are KGHSH and LQKENI. The CDR3 has 16 amino acids. CDR3 amino acids: CASSQMGTSQPDTQYF. The CDR3 DNA sequence: TGTGCCAGCTCACAAATGGGGACAAGTCAACCAGATACGCAGTATTTT.

This chain connects TRBV27 to TRBJ2-5; D remains unclear. The germline gives CDR1 MNHEY, CDR2 SMNVEV (reference sequence). Trimming removed 5 bases from V and 1 base from J, with 11 bases in between. The CDR3 has 14 amino acids. CDR3 DNA sequence: TGTGCCAGCAGTCCGTCACGAACCCAAGAGACCCAGTACTTC. Protein sequence: CASSPSRTQETQYF.

This clone was seen a handful of times. This chain links TRBV19 with TRBJ1-2; D gene unclear. V was clipped by 7 bases and J by 5 bases, with 14 bases between them. The CDR3 loop spans 13 amino acids. Germline V gene sequence: CDR1 LNHDA, CDR2 SQIVND (reference sequence). CDR3 sequence reads: CASNGGFEYGYTF. As DNA, the CDR3 is TGTGCCAGTAACGGCGGGTTCGAGTATGGCTACACCTTC.

The chain employs TRBV2 and TRBJ1-1, with D unclear. Germline assignment: CDR1 SNHLY and CDR2 FYNNEI. Trimming took off 4 bases at V and 4 bases at J, with 10 bases between the two ends. The CDR3 totals 13 residues. Written as DNA, the CDR3 is TGTGCCAGCAGTGCCAGCCCGGCCACTGAAGCTTTCTTT. This encodes CASSASPATEAFF.

The chain couples TRBV28 to TRBJ2-7, with D uncertain. There are 11 residues in the CDR3. Germline values: CDR1 MDHEN, CDR2 SYDVKM. The V end was cut by 6 bases, the J end by 7 bases, with 10 bases between. The chain's CDR3 is CASSLTQEQYF. The DNA for the CDR3 is TGTGCCAGCAGCCTAACCCAAGAGCAGTACTTC.

Only a few counts were recorded for this clone. This chain connects TRBV7-2 to TRBJ1-2; 9 bases map to TRBD1. Germline V lookup: CDR1 SGHTA, CDR2 FQGNSA. V was clipped by 3 bases and J by 8 bases; unmatched bases: 4. The CDR3 is 13 residues long. The chain's CDR3 is CASSFWDRDGYTF. DNA for the CDR3: TGTGCCAGCAGCTTCTGGGACAGGGACGGCTACACCTTC.

This sequence joins TRBV9 and TRBJ2-7; D gene ambiguous. Trimming took off 3 bases at V and 1 base at J, with 5 bases between the two ends. The germline gives CDR1 SGDLS, CDR2 YYNGEE. The CDR3 is made up of 12 amino acids. The CDR3 DNA reads TGTGCCAGCAGCGGCGGTTCCTACGAGCAGTACTTC. This codes for CASSGGSYEQYF.

The chain has TRBV7-2 and TRBJ2-5; the D call may be TRBD1 or TRBD2 (5 bases each). From germline, CDR1 is SGHTA and CDR2 FQGNSA. The ends were cut back, 6 bases at V and 5 bases at J, with 13 bases in the middle. The CDR3 runs 13 residues. CDR3 amino acids: CASRGLAGETQYF. DNA of the CDR3: TGTGCCAGCAGAGGTCTAGCAGGGGAGACCCAGTACTTC. Based on the CDR3 plus reference TRBV7-2 and TRBJ2-5, the full variable domain is GAGVSQSPSNKVTEKGKDVELRCDPISGHTALYWYRQSLGQGLEFLIYFQGNSAPDKSGLPSDRFSAERTGGSVSTLTIQRTQQEDSAVYLCASRGLAGETQYFGPGTRLLVL.

The chain joins TRBV19 to TRBJ2-7; 11 nucleotides line up with TRBD1. The length of the CDR3 is 14 residues. Germline CDR1 is LNHDA and CDR2 is SQIVND (reference sequence). V shed 4 bases and J 4 bases; nucleotides not matched to a gene: 3. CDR3 nucleotide sequence: TGTGCCAGTAGTACCGGGACAGGGGGGTACGAGCAGTACTTC. Translating gives CASSTGTGGYEQYF.

V is TRBV6-4 and J is TRBJ1-2, with D unresolved. The germline CDR1 and CDR2 sequences are MRHNA and SNTAGT. This CDR3 contains 15 residues. V was clipped by 3 bases and J by 7 bases, with 18 bases between them. The CDR3 protein is CASSEHLGLSGGYTF. The CDR3 DNA follows: TGTGCCAGCAGTGAACATCTCGGACTGTCTGGTGGCTACACCTTC.

V usage is TRBV5-1 and J usage is TRBJ1-6, with 7 positions matching TRBD1. Looked up from germline, CDR1 is SGHRS and CDR2 is YFSETQ. This CDR3 is 14 amino acids long. Trimming at V came to 2 bases and at J to 8 bases, leaving 4 bases not matched to a gene. CDR3 DNA: TGCGCCAGCAGCTTCGACAGGGTTTATTCACCCCTCCACTTT. Its translation is CASSFDRVYSPLHF.

V gene TRBV4-1 combines with J gene TRBJ2-3; 14 bases are a match to TRBD2. The CDR3 extends over 15 amino acids. Germline V lookup: CDR1 MGHRA, CDR2 YSYEKL. V was pared by 4 bases and J by 6 bases, with 3 bases of the junction left unmatched. In DNA form, the CDR3 reads TGCGCCAGCAGCCGGACTAGCGGGGGGTTGGATACGCAGTATTTT. This gives the protein CASSRTSGGLDTQYF.

V and J are TRBV2 and TRBJ1-6; 10 bases agree with TRBD1. Germline loops: CDR1 SNHLY, CDR2 FYNNEI. V lost 4 bases to trimming and J lost 7 bases; unmatched junction nucleotides: 4. The CDR3 length is 15 residues. In DNA, the CDR3 is TGTGCCAGCAGTGTAATGGGACAGGGGAATTCACCCCTCCACTTT. This gives the protein CASSVMGQGNSPLHF.